Shown below are 24 T cell receptor beta chains from a single sample sequenced in a study of blood T cell repertoires in COVID-19. Only in-frame clones appear in the TCRdb table, and some are missing; sequencing was by immunoSEQ multiplex PCR. The sample records 130,000 to 150,000 clones, around 83% being singletons. The sequencing input was peripheral blood. Receptor source: a human donor with acute or convalescent COVID-19. The donor label of this sample is uncertain.

The chain links TRBV18 to TRBJ2-1, with 9 positions matching TRBD2. The germline gives CDR1 KGHSH, CDR2 LQKENI. The CDR3 length is 14 residues. The ends lost 3 bases at V and 8 bases at J; junction bases unmatched: 5. CDR3 in DNA: TGTGCCAGCTCACCCCAGCGGGAGGACCATGAGCAGTTCTTC. It codes for CASSPQREDHEQFF.

This chain connects TRBV18 to TRBJ2-2; D not certain. V dropped 3 bases and J dropped 5 bases, with 4 bases sitting between them. This CDR3 has 12 residues. CDR1 is KGHSH, CDR2 LQKENI, per germline. CDR3 in DNA: TGTGCCAGCTCACCTCGTACCGGGGAGCTGTTTTTT. It translates to CASSPRTGELFF.

V and J are TRBV4-1 and TRBJ1-6; 7 bases are shared with TRBD1. With 0 bases clipped from V and 10 bases from J, the junction kept 9 bases outside the gene matches. Germline-derived CDR1 and CDR2 are MGHRA and YSYEKL. The CDR3 covers 16 residues. CDR3 nucleotide sequence: TGCGCCAGCAGCCAAGATCCTGTAGGGGGCGACTCACCCCTCCACTTT. As protein: CASSQDPVGGDSPLHF.

The CDR3 sequence is CASSLARGDTQYF. DNA for the CDR3: TGCGCCAGCAGCTTGGCGCGGGGGGATACGCAGTATTTT. The chain employs TRBV5-1 and TRBJ2-3; 7 nucleotides agree with TRBD2. After removal of 0 bases from V and 6 bases from J, the junction contained 1 base not matched to a gene. This CDR3 spans 13 amino acids. Germline V lookup: CDR1 SGHRS, CDR2 YFSETQ.

The CDR3 loop reads CASSLPLGQGDSYF. CDR3 bases: TGTGCCAGCAGCCTTCCCCTAGGACAGGGGGACTCGTACTTC. The chain employs TRBV3-1 (or the pseudogene TRBV3-2) and TRBJ2-5; TRBD1 matches 10 bases. Losses at the gene ends were 4 bases for V and 13 bases for J; bases not matched to a gene: 12. Per the germline V gene, CDR1 is LGHDT and CDR2 is YNNKEL (reference sequence). This CDR3 region has 14 residues.

The V call is TRBV14, the J call TRBJ1-2; 7 bases align to TRBD1. The junction had 7 bases not matched to a gene; V was cut back by 1 base and J by 14 bases. Germline-derived CDR1 and CDR2 are SGHDN and FVKESK. CDR3 length equals 12 residues. Here the CDR3 DNA reads TGTGCCAGCAGCCAAGCCCCGGGACAGATAACCTTC. Translating gives CASSQAPGQITF.

This clone was counted a few times. The J gene is TRBJ1-1, the V gene TRBV7-3; 8 nucleotides line up with TRBD1. With V trimmed by 5 bases and J by 0 bases, 14 bases remained unmatched. The CDR3 loop spans 18 amino acids. Germline V lookup: CDR1 SGHTA, CDR2 FQGTGA. The CDR3 sequence: CASSPFSTGAPMNTEAFF. The DNA of the CDR3 is TGTGCCAGCAGCCCATTTTCGACAGGGGCGCCTATGAACACTGAAGCTTTCTTT.

V and J are TRBV15 and TRBJ2-5; 11 bases line up with TRBD1. Germline V lookup: CDR1 LNHNV, CDR2 YYDKDF (reference sequence). The V gene end was trimmed by 3 bases and the J gene end by 2 bases; junction bases not matched to a gene: 2. The CDR3 is made up of 15 amino acids. The DNA for the CDR3 is TGTGCCACCAGCAGGGACAGGGGGCCTCAAGAGACCCAGTACTTC. Translation gives CATSRDRGPQETQYF.

CDR3 coding DNA: TGTGCCACCAGTGATTACCGACAGGGCAGGGACGAGCAGTACTTC. Its translation is CATSDYRQGRDEQYF. The V call is TRBV24-1, the J call TRBJ2-7; TRBD1 agrees at 7 bases. The CDR3 runs to 15 residues. The V gene's germline CDR1 is KGHDR and CDR2 SFDVKD. V lost 2 bases and J lost 5; bases outside the gene matches: 8.

This chain joins TRBV3-1 (or the pseudogene TRBV3-2) and TRBJ1-1, with TRBD1 as a possible D gene (6 bases). The V gene's germline CDR1 is LGHDT and CDR2 YNNKEL (reference sequence). This CDR3 spans 16 amino acids. Trimming took off 0 bases at V and 1 base at J, with 12 bases between the two ends. CDR3 sequence reads: CASSQEGGRGNTEAFF. The CDR3 DNA reads as TGTGCCAGCAGCCAAGAAGGAGGCAGGGGGAACACTGAAGCTTTCTTT.

The chain links TRBV18 to TRBJ2-1; D not resolved. Trimming cost V 4 bases and J 7 bases, with 26 bases left between them. The CDR3 runs to 18 residues. CDR1 KGHSH and CDR2 LQKENI come from the germline V gene. This CDR3 reads CASSLTEPRVPRVNEQFF. In DNA form, the CDR3 reads TGTGCCAGCTCACTAACTGAGCCCCGGGTCCCCCGGGTGAATGAGCAGTTCTTC.

The chain uses TRBV5-5 and TRBJ2-3; 11 nucleotides line up with TRBD2. CDR1 and CDR2 (germline): SGHKS, YYEKEE (reference sequence). The V gene end was trimmed by 0 bases and the J gene end by 1 base; junction bases not matched to a gene: 1. The CDR3 runs 16 residues. CDR3 coding DNA: TGTGCCAGCAGCTTGGTACTAGCGGGAGGCACAGATACGCAGTATTTT. This encodes CASSLVLAGGTDTQYF.

The genes are TRBV7-2 and TRBJ2-3; 7 bases align to TRBD2. V lost 5 bases, J lost 3 bases, and 8 bases stayed unmatched. CDR1 SGHTA and CDR2 FQGNSA come from the germline V gene. CDR3 length: 15 residues. The CDR3 loop reads CASSTGGGRTDTQYF. The CDR3 region has the DNA TGTGCCAGCAGCACCGGGGGAGGGCGGACAGATACGCAGTATTTT.

This chain joins TRBV3-1 (or the pseudogene TRBV3-2) and TRBJ2-1; 11 bases match TRBD2. The CDR3 runs to 14 residues. The V gene end was trimmed by 6 bases and the J gene end by 6 bases; junction bases not matched to a gene: 4. The V gene's germline CDR1 is LGHDT and CDR2 YNNKEL (reference sequence). CDR3 protein: CASSLLAGGNEQFF. DNA for the CDR3: TGTGCCAGCAGTCTCCTAGCGGGGGGCAATGAGCAGTTCTTC.

This chain joins TRBV30 and TRBJ2-7; TRBD2 matches 7 bases. The CDR3 has 15 amino acids. V gave up 0 bases and J gave up 6 bases; unmatched junction bases: 11. In germline, CDR1 is GTSNPN, CDR2 SVGIG (reference sequence). CDR3 sequence: CAWSVRTAPSGEQYF. Written as DNA, the CDR3 is TGTGCCTGGAGTGTAAGAACAGCGCCTAGCGGCGAGCAGTACTTC.

This clone is termed large. The chain couples TRBV14 to TRBJ2-2; 7 nucleotides agree with TRBD1. J lost 7 bases, V lost 5 bases, and 13 bases had no gene match. The CDR3 is made up of 16 amino acids. Germline V CDR1 and CDR2: SGHDN, FVKESK. The CDR3 sequence is CASSYQDRVNVGELFF. The CDR3 nucleotides are TGTGCCAGCAGCTATCAAGACAGGGTTAATGTCGGGGAGCTGTTTTTT.

The chain employs TRBV19 and TRBJ2-7, with TRBD1 matching 7 bases. CDR1 is LNHDA and CDR2 is SQIVND in the germline V gene (reference sequence). The CDR3 has 14 residues. Trimming took 6 bases from V and 4 from J; bases not matched to a gene: 9. The CDR3 protein is CASRGPGTAYEQYF. DNA of the CDR3: TGTGCCAGTAGGGGACCCGGGACAGCGTACGAGCAGTACTTC. Supplemented by reference TRBV19 and TRBJ2-7, the full variable domain reads DGGITQSPKYLFRKEGQNVTLSCEQNLNHDAMYWYRQDPGQGLRLIYYSQIVNDFQKGDIAEGYSVSREKKESFPLTVTSAQKNPTAFYLCASRGPGTAYEQYFGPGTRLTVT.

Written as DNA, the CDR3 is TGTGCCATCAGCCGACGGGACAGGGTGGGGAGCTCCTACAATGAGCAGTTCTTC. Protein sequence: CAISRRDRVGSSYNEQFF. The chain is built from TRBV10-3 and TRBJ2-1, with 9 bases aligning to TRBD1. V dropped 6 bases and J dropped 0; count of bases not matched to a gene: 12. The germline V gene encodes CDR1 ENHRY and CDR2 SYGVKD. There are 18 residues in the CDR3.

This clone was seen a single time. The CDR3 loop is CSAALGSGGETQYF. The CDR3 nucleotides are TGCAGCGCGGCCCTGGGGAGCGGGGGGGAGACCCAGTACTTC. This chain uses TRBV29-1 with TRBJ2-5, with 9 bases identical to TRBD2. CDR1 and CDR2 from the germline V gene are SQVTM and ANQGSEA. The CDR3 extends over 14 amino acids. V was pared by 7 bases and J by 5 bases, with 11 bases of the junction left unmatched.

The chain carries TRBV25-1 and TRBJ2-3; D ambiguous. Germline V CDR1 and CDR2: MGHDK, SYGVNS. V was clipped by 3 bases and J by 0 bases, with 7 bases between them. This CDR3 has 14 residues. Here the CDR3 DNA reads TGTGCCAGCAGTGATCCCGGTAGCACAGATACGCAGTATTTT. Amino acid sequence: CASSDPGSTDTQYF.

This clone has only a few counts. The V call is TRBV19, the J call TRBJ1-1; 8 bases fit TRBD1. After removal of 7 bases from V and 1 base from J, the junction contained 5 bases not matched to a gene. This CDR3 contains 14 residues. Looked up from germline, CDR1 is LNHDA and CDR2 is SQIVND (reference sequence). DNA of the CDR3: TGTGCCAGTACAGGGGGCTTGGAGAACACTGAAGCTTTCTTT. Its protein product is CASTGGLENTEAFF. The full variable domain, in which reference TRBV19 and TRBJ1-1 provide the parts outside the CDR3, is DGGITQSPKYLFRKEGQNVTLSCEQNLNHDAMYWYRQDPGQGLRLIYYSQIVNDFQKGDIAEGYSVSREKKESFPLTVTSAQKNPTAFYLCASTGGLENTEAFFGQGTRLTVV.

The V gene is TRBV24-1, the J gene TRBJ2-5; tentatively, D is TRBD1 (7 bases). The V end lost 7 bases, the J end lost 5 bases, and 16 bases lay between the germline ends. The CDR3 totals 14 residues. Germline V gene data show CDR1 as KGHDR and CDR2 as SFDVKD. This CDR3 reads CATSGGQSGETQYF. CDR3 sequence (DNA): TGTGCCACCAGCGGGGGACAGTCGGGGGAGACCCAGTACTTC.

The chain uses TRBV18 and TRBJ2-3, with TRBD2 matching 11 bases. CDR1 and CDR2 (germline): KGHSH, LQKENI. V gave up 5 bases and J gave up 0 bases; unmatched junction bases: 4. CDR3 length: 16 residues. This CDR3 is CASSRLAGGSTDTQYF. CDR3 in DNA: TGTGCCAGCTCAAGATTAGCGGGAGGGAGCACAGATACGCAGTATTTT.

The chain recombines TRBV29-1 with TRBJ2-1, with D possibly TRBD1 on 6 matching bases. Germline V CDR1 and CDR2: SQVTM, ANQGSEA. This CDR3 region has 14 residues. The V end was cut by 7 bases, the J end by 0 bases, with 13 bases between. The CDR3 bases are TGCAGCGCGGGACACCGGAGCTCCTACAATGAGCAGTTCTTC. It yields the protein CSAGHRSSYNEQFF.